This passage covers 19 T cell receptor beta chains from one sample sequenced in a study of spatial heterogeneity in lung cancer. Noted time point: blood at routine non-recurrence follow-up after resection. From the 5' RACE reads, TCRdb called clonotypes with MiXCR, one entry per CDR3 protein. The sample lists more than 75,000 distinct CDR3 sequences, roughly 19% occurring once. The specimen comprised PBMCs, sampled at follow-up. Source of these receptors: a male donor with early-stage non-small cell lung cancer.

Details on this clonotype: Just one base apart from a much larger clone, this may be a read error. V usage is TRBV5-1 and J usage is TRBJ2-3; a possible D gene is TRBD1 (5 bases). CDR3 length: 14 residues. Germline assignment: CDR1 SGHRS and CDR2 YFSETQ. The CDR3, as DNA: TGCGCCAGCAGCCCCAGGGTTGGCACAGATATGCAGTATTTT. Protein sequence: CASSPRVGTDMQYF. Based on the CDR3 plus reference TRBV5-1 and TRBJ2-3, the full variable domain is KAGVTQTPRYLIKTRGQQVTLSCSPISGHRSVSWYQQTPGQGLQFLFEYFSETQRNKGNFPGRFSGRQFSNSRSEMNVSTLELGDSALYLCASSPRVGTDMQYFGPGTRLTVL.

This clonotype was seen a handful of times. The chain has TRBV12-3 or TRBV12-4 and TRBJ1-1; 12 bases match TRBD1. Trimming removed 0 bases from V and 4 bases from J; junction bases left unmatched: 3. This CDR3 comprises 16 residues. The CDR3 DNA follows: TGTGCCAGCAGTTTAGCGGGACAGGGGGCGCGCACTGAAGCTTTCTTT. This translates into CASSLAGQGARTEAFF.

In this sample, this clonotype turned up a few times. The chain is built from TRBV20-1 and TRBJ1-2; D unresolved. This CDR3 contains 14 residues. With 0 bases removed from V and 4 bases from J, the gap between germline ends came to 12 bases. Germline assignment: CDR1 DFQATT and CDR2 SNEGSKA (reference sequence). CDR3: CSARDSGRTYGYTF. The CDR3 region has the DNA TGCAGTGCTAGAGATAGCGGCAGAACCTATGGCTACACCTTC.

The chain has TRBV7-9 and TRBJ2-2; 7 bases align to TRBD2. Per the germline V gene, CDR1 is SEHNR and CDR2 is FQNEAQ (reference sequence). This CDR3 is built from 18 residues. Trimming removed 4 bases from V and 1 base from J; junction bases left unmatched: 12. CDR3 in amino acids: CASSSPLIERENTGELFF. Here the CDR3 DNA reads TGTGCCAGCAGCTCCCCCCTCATCGAGCGGGAGAACACCGGGGAGCTGTTTTTT.

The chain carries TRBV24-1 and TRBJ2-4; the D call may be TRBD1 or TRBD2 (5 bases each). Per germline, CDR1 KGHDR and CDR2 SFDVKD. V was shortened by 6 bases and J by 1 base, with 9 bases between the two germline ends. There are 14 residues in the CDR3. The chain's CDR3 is CATSPGAAKNIQYF. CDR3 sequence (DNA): TGTGCCACCAGTCCCGGGGCGGCCAAAAACATTCAGTACTTC.

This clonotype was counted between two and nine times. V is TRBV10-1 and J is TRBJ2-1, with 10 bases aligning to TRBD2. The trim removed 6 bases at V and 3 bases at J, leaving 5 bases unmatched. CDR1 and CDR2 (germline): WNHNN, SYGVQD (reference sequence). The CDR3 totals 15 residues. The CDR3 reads CASSAGTSDYNEQFF. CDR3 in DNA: TGCGCCAGCAGCGCCGGGACTAGCGACTACAATGAGCAGTTCTTC.

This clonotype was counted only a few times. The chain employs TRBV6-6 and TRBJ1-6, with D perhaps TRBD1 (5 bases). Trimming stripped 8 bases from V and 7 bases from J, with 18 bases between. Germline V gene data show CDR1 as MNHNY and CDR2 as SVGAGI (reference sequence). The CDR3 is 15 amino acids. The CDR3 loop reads CASEPVAGTNSPLHF. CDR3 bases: TGTGCCAGCGAGCCGGTGGCAGGGACCAATTCACCCCTCCACTTT.

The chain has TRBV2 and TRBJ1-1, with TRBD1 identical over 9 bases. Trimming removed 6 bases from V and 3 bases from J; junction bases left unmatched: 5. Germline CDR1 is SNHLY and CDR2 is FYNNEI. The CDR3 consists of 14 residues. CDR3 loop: CASSQQGADTEAFF. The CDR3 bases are TGTGCCAGCAGCCAACAGGGGGCGGACACTGAAGCTTTCTTT.

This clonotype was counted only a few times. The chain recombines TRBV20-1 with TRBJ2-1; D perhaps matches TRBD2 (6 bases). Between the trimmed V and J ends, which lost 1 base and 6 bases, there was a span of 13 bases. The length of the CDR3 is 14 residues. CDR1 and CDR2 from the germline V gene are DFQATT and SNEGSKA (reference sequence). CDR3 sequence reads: CSARGTRDSNEQFF. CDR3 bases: TGCAGTGCTAGAGGGACCAGGGACTCCAATGAGCAGTTCTTC.

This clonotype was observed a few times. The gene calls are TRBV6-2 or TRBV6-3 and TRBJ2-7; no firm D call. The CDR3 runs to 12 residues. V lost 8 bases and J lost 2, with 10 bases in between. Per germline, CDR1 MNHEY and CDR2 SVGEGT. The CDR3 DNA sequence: TGTGCCAGCCTAACTTGCACCTACGAGCAGTACGTC. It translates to CASLTCTYEQYV.

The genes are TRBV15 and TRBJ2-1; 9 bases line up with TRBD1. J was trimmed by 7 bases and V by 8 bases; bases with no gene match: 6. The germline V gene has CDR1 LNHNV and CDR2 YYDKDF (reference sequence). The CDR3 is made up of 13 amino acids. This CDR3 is CATGRDRENEQFF. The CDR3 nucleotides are TGTGCCACCGGGAGGGACAGGGAGAATGAGCAGTTCTTC.

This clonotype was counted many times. DNA for the CDR3: TGTGCCACCAGATCAGGACAGGGGTACGATACGCAGTATTTT. Its translation is CATRSGQGYDTQYF. The V call is TRBV24-1, the J call TRBJ2-3; TRBD1 aligns across 9 bases. V shed 7 bases and J 6 bases; nucleotides not matched to a gene: 7. The CDR3 extends over 14 amino acids. Per the germline V gene, CDR1 is KGHDR and CDR2 is SFDVKD.

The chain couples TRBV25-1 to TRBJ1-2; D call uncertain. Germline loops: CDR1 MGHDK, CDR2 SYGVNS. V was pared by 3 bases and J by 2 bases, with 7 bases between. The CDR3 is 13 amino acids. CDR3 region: CASSDGANYGYTF. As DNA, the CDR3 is TGTGCCAGCAGTGATGGAGCAAACTATGGCTACACCTTC.

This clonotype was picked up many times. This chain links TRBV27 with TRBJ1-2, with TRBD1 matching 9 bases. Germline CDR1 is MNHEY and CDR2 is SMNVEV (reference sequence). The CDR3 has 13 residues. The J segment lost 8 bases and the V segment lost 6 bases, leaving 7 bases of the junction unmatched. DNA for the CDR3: TGTGCCAGCAGCCGTACAGGGGGCGGGGGCTACACCTTC. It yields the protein CASSRTGGGGYTF.

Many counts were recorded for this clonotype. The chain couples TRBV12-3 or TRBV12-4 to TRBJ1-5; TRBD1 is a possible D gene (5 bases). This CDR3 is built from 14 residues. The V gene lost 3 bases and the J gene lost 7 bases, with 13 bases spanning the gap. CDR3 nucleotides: TGTGCCAGCAGTTTTGGTCAGGGCTGGCAGCCCCAGCATTTT. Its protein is CASSFGQGWQPQHF.

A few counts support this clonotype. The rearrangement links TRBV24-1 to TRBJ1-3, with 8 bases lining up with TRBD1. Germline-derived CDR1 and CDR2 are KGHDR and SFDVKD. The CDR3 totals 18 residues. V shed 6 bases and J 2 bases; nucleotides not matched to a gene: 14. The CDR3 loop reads CATSSISTGVRPGNTIYF. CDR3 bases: TGTGCCACCAGTTCAATATCGACAGGGGTACGGCCTGGAAACACCATATATTTT.

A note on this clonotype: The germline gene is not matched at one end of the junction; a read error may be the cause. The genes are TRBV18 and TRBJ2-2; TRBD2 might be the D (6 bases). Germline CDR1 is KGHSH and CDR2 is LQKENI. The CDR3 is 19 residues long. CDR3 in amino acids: CASSPPNGGLNANTGELFF. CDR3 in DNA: TGTGCCAGCTCACCACCAAACGGCGGACTAAACGCGAACACTGGGGAGCTGTTTTTT.

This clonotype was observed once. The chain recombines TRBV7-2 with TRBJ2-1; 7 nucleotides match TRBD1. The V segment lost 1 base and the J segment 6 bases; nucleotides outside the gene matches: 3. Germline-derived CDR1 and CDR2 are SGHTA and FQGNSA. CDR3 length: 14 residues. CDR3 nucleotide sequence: TGTGCCAGCAGCTTAGTTTCAGGGGGCAATGAGCAGTTCTTC. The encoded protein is CASSLVSGGNEQFF.

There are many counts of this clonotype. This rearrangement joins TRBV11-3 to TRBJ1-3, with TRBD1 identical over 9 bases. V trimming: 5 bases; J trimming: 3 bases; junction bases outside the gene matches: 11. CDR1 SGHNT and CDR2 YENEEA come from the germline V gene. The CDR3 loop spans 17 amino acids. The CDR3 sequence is CASSPQPGTGYGNTIYF. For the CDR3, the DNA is TGTGCCAGCAGCCCACAACCCGGGACAGGGTATGGAAACACCATATATTTT.